The clone carrying this T cell receptor beta chain was found many times. The antigen remains unidentified. In the original workflow: Using the CDR3 differences seen across clinicopathological groups, the authors built a distant-metastasis classifier for papillary thyroid cancer, which was meant to discriminate distant-metastatic patients. TCRdb re-called clones from the PCR reads using MiXCR. The V and J calls shown here were made by TCRdb, not taken from the authors' results. The sample includes 15,000 to 20,000 clones, 22% of them seen just once. Germline assignment: CDR1 MDHEN and CDR2 SYDVKM. The CDR3 consists of 16 residues. The trim removed 10 bases at V and 8 bases at J, leaving 17 bases unmatched. This specimen belongs to a study of metastatic and nonmetastatic thyroid tumors. General study points: In blood and tumor, TCR beta diversity was reportedly significantly higher in malignant thyroid tumors than in benign nodules.

No patient received treatment before thyroid surgery. This TCR derives from a female donor with papillary thyroid cancer or a benign thyroid nodule (not recorded which). Some clones in this sample may be carry-over from other donors' samples. Sequenced sample: adjacent normal tissue. The V call is TRBV28, the J call TRBJ1-2, with TRBD1 matching over 12 bases. The CDR3 sequence: CATKLPAGQGAGGYTF. The CDR3 region has the DNA TGTGCCACCAAGTTACCAGCGGGACAGGGGGCAGGGGGCTACACCTTC.